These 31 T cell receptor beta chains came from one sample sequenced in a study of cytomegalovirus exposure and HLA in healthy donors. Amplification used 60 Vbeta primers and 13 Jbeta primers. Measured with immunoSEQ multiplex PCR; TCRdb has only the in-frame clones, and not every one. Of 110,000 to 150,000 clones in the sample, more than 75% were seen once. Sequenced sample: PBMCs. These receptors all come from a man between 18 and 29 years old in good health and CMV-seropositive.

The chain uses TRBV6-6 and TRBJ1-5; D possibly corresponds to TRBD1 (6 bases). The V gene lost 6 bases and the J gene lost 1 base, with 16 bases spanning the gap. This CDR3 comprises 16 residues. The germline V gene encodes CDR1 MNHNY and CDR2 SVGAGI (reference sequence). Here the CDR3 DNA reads TGTGCCAGCAGCCCCCTGTCAGGGGCAAGCAATCAGCCCCAGCATTTT. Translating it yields CASSPLSGASNQPQHF.

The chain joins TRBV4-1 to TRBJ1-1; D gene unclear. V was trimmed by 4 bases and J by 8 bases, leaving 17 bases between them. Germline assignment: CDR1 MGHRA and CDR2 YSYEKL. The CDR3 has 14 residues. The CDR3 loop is CASSLPTRRQEAFF. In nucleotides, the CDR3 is TGCGCCAGCAGCCTCCCAACCCGCCGTCAGGAAGCTTTCTTT.

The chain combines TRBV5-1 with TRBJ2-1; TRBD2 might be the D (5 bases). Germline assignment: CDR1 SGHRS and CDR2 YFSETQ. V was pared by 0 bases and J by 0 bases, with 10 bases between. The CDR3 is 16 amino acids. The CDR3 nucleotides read TGCGCCAGCAGCTTGGCCCCGGGAAGCTCCTACAATGAGCAGTTCTTC. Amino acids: CASSLAPGSSYNEQFF.

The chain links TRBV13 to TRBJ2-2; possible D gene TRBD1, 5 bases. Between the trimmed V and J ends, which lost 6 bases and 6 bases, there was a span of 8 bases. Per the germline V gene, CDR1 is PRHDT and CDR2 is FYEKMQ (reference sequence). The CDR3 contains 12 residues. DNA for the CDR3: TGTGCCAGCAGAGGGGATGCCGGGGAGCTGTTTTTT. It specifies CASRGDAGELFF.

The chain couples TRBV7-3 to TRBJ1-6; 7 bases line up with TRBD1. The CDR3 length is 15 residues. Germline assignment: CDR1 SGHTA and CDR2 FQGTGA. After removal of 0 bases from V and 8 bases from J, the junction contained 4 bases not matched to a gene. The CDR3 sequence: CASSLTVTGDSPLHF. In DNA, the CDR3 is TGTGCCAGCAGCTTAACGGTTACAGGGGATTCACCCCTCCACTTT.

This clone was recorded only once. CDR3 bases: TGTGCCAGCAGTTTATACCCTAGCGGGAGTCAAGATACGCAGTATTTT. Its translation is CASSLYPSGSQDTQYF. V is TRBV27 and J is TRBJ2-3, with 10 nucleotides matching TRBD2. Germline loops: CDR1 MNHEY, CDR2 SMNVEV (reference sequence). V shed 1 base and J 5 bases; nucleotides not matched to a gene: 6. The CDR3 length is 16 residues.

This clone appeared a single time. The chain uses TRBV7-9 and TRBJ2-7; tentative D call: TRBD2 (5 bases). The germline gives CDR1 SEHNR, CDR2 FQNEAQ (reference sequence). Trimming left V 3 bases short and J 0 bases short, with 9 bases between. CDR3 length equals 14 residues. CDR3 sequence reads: CASSFSGSSYEQYF. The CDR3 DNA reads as TGTGCCAGCAGCTTCTCGGGGAGCTCCTACGAGCAGTACTTC.

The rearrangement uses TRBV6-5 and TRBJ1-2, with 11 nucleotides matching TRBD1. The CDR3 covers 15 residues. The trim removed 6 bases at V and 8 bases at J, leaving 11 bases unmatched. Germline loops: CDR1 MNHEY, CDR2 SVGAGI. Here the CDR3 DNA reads TGTGCCAGCAGCCCACTCGGACAGGGGGCTAGGGGCTACACCTTC. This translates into CASSPLGQGARGYTF.

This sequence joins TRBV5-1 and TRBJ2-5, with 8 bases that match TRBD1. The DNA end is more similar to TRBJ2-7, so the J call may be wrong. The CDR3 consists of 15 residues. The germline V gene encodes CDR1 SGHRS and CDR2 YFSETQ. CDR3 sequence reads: CASSYGQGLPYEQYF. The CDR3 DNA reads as TGCGCCAGCAGCTACGGACAGGGACTCCCCTACGAGCAGTACTTC.

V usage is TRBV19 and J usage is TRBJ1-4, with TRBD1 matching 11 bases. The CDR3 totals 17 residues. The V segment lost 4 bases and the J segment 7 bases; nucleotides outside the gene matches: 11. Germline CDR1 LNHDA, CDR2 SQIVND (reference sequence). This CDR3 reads CASSKDRGRLTPEKLFF. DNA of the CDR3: TGTGCCAGTAGTAAGGACAGGGGGCGACTTACACCTGAAAAACTGTTTTTT.

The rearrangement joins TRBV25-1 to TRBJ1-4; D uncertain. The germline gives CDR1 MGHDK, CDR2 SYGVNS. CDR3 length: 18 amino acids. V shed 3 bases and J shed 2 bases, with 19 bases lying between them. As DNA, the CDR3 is TGTGCCAGCAGTGACCCGCGGACCGGGAGGCGGACTAATGAAAAACTGTTTTTT. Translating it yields CASSDPRTGRRTNEKLFF. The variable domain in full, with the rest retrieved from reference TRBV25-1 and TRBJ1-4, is EADIYQTPRYLVIGTGKKITLECSQTMGHDKMYWYQQDPGMELHLIHYSYGVNSTEKGDLSSESTVSRIRTEHFPLTLESARPSHTSQYLCASSDPRTGRRTNEKLFFGSGTQLSVL.

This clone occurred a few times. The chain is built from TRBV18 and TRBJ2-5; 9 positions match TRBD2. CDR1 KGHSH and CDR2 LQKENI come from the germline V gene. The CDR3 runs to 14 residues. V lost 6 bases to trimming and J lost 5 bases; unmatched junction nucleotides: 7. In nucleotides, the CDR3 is TGTGCCAGCTCGCGGACTAGCGATTATGAGACCCAGTACTTC. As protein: CASSRTSDYETQYF.

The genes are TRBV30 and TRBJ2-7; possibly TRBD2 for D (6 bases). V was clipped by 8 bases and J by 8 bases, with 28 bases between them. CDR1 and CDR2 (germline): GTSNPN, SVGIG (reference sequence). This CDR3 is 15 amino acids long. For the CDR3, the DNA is TGTGCCGCACCCGGTGGGGGGACCCCACTTAGCAAGCAGTACTTC. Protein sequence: CAAPGGGTPLSKQYF.

The CDR3 reads CASSYSMGGNTEAFF. The CDR3 region has the DNA TGTGCCAGCAGTTACTCCATGGGAGGGAACACTGAAGCTTTCTTT. The rearrangement uses TRBV6-5 and TRBJ1-1; D gene uncertain. CDR1 and CDR2 (germline): MNHEY, SVGAGI. Deletions cut 0 bases from V and 1 base from J, with 9 bases between. This CDR3 is built from 15 residues.

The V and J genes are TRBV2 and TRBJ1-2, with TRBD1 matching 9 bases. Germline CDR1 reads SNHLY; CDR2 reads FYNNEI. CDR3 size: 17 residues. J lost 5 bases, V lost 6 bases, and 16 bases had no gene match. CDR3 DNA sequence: TGTGCCAGCAGACCCCAGCAAGGGACAGGGACTGTGTATGGCTACACCTTC. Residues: CASRPQQGTGTVYGYTF.

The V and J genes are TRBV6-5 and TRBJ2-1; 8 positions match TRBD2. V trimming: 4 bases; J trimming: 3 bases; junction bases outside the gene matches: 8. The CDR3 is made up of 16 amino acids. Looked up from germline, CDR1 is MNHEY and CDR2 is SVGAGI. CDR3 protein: CASSSLTSGGYNEQFF. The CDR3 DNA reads TGTGCCAGCAGTTCTTTAACTAGCGGAGGCTACAATGAGCAGTTCTTC.

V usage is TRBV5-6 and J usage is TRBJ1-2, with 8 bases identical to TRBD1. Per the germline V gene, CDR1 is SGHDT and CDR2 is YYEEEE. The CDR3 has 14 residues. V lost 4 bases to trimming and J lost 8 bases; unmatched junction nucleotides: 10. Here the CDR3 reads CASSPPGQANGYTF. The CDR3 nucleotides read TGTGCCAGCAGCCCTCCGGGACAGGCAAACGGCTACACCTTC.

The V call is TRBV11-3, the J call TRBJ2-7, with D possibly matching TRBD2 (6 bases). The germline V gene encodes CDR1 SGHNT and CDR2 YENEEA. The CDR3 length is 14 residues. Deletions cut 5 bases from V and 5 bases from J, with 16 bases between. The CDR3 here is CASSPAGGRNEQYF. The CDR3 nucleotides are TGTGCCAGCAGCCCAGCGGGCGGTCGGAACGAGCAGTACTTC.

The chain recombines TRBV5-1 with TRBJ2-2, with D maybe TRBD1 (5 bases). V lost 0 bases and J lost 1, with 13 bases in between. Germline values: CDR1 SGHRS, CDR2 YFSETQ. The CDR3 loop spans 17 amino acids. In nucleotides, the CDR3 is TGCGCCAGCAGCTTGGCCAGGGTTCCCTTGAACACCGGGGAGCTGTTTTTT. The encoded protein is CASSLARVPLNTGELFF.

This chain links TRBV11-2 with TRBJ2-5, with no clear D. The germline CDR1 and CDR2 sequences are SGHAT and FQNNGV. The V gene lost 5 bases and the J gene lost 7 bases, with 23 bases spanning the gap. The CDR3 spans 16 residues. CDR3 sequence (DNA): TGTGCCAGCAGCCCGCCTCCAACTCGACTCCCTGGGACCCAGTACTTC. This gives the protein CASSPPPTRLPGTQYF.

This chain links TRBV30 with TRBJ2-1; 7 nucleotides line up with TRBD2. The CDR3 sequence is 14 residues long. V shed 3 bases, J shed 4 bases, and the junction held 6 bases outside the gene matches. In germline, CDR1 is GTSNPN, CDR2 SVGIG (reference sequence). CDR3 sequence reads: CAWRTSGVYNEQFF. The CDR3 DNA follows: TGTGCCTGGAGAACCAGCGGGGTATACAATGAGCAGTTCTTC.

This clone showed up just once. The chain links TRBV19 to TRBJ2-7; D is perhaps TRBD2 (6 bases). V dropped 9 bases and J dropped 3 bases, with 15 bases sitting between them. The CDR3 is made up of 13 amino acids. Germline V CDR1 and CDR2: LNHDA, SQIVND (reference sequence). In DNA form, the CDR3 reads TGTGCCAGCGGCTCCGGAGGGAGCTACGAGCAGTACTTC. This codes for CASGSGGSYEQYF.

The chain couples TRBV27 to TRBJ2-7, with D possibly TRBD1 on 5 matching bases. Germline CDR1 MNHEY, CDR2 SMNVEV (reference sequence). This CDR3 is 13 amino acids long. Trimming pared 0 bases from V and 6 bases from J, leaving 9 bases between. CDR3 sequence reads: CASSLSRVGEQYF. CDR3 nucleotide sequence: TGTGCCAGCAGTTTATCCAGGGTGGGCGAGCAGTACTTC.

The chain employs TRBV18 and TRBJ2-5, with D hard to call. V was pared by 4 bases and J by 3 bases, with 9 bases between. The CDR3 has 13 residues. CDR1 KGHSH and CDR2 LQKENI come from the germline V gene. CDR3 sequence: CASSQRVEETQYF. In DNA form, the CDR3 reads TGTGCCAGCTCACAAAGAGTGGAAGAGACCCAGTACTTC. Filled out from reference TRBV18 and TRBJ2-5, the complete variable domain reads NAGVMQNPRHLVRRRGQEARLRCSPMKGHSHVYWYRQLPEEGLKFMVYLQKENIIDESGMPKERFSAEFPKEGPSILRIQQVVRGDSAAYFCASSQRVEETQYFGPGTRLLVL.

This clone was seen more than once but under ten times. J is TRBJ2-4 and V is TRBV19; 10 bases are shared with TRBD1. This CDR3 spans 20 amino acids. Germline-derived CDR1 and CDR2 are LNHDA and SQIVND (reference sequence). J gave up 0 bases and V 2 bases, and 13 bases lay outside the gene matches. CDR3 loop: CASSIHPRTGGAPAKNIQYF. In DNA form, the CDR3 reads TGTGCCAGTAGTATACACCCGAGGACAGGGGGGGCCCCAGCCAAAAACATTCAGTACTTC.

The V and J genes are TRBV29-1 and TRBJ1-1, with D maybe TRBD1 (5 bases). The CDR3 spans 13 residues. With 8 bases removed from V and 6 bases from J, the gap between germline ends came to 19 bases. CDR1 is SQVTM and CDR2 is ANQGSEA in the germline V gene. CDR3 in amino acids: CSTSGVGGAEAFF. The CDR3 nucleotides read TGCAGCACCTCGGGGGTTGGGGGTGCTGAAGCTTTCTTT.

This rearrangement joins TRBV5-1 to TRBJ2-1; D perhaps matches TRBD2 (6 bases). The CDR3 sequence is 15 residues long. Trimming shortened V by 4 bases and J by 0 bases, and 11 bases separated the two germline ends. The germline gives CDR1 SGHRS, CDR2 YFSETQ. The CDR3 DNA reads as TGCGCCAGCAGCGATAGCGGAAGCTCCTACAATGAGCAGTTCTTC. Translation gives CASSDSGSSYNEQFF.

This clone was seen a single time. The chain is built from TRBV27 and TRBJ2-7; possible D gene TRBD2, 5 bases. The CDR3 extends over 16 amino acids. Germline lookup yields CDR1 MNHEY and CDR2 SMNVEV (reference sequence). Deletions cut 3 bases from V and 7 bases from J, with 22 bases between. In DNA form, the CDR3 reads TGTGCCAGCAGTTTGCAACCGCAGGCGGGCACGGGAGAGCAGTACTTC. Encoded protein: CASSLQPQAGTGEQYF.

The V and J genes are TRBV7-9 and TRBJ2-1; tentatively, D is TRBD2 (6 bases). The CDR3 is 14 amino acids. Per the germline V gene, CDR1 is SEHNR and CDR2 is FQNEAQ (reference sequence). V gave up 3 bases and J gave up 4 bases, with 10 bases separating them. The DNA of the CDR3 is TGTGCCAGCAGCTTTGCGGGACTTTACAATGAGCAGTTCTTC. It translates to CASSFAGLYNEQFF.

The CDR3 here is CASSDRGLRFSNQPQHF. The DNA for the CDR3 is TGTGCCAGTAGTGACAGGGGGCTAAGATTTAGCAATCAGCCCCAGCATTTT. The chain joins TRBV19 to TRBJ1-5, with 10 bases aligning to TRBD1. CDR3 length equals 17 residues. Trimming at V came to 5 bases and at J to 0 bases, leaving 7 bases not matched to a gene. Germline CDR1 LNHDA, CDR2 SQIVND (reference sequence).

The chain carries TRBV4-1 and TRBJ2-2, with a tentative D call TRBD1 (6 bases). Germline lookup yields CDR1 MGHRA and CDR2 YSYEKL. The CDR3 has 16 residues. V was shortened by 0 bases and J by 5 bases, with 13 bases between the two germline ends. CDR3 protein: CASSQEAPTGTGELFF. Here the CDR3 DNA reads TGCGCCAGCAGCCAAGAGGCCCCCACAGGGACCGGGGAGCTGTTTTTT.